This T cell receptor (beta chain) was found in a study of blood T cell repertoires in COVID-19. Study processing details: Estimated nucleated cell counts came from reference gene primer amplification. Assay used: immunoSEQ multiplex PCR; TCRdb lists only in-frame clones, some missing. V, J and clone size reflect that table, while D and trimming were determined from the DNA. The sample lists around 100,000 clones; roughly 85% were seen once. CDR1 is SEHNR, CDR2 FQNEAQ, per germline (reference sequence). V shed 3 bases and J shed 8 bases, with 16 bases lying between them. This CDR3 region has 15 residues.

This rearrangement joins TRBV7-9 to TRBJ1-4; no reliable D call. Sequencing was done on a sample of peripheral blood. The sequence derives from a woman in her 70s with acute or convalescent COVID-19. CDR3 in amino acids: CASSLTTGLGEKLFF. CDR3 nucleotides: TGTGCCAGCAGCTTGACGACGGGTTTAGGCGAAAAACTGTTTTTT.